The 18 T cell receptor beta chains listed next were all sequenced from one sample in a study of cytomegalovirus exposure and HLA in healthy donors. Primers for the PCR totalled 60 Vbeta and 13 Jbeta. This table comes from immunoSEQ multiplex PCR, and its TCRdb copy is limited to in-frame clones, with some not included. The data contain 150,000 to 200,000 clones, roughly three quarters of them singletons. Source material: PBMCs. The receptors come from a woman in her forties or fifties in good health and CMV-seropositive.

DNA for the CDR3: TGCGCCAGCAGCCAGGTTGTGGGGGGATCCTACGAGCAGTACTTC. It codes for CASSQVVGGSYEQYF. The V call is TRBV4-1, the J call TRBJ2-7, with D perhaps matching TRBD2 (6 bases). The V end lost 3 bases, the J end lost 1 base, and 13 bases lay between the germline ends. Germline V CDR1 and CDR2: MGHRA, YSYEKL. The CDR3 contains 15 residues.

This clone was found a few times. This chain uses TRBV19 with TRBJ1-6, with D possibly TRBD1 on 6 matching bases. The CDR3 extends over 14 amino acids. Germline V gene data show CDR1 as LNHDA and CDR2 as SQIVND (reference sequence). V was cut by 6 bases and J by 4 bases, with 10 bases left in between. The CDR3 protein is CASSLQGYNSPLHF. The CDR3 DNA sequence: TGTGCCAGTAGCCTACAGGGTTATAATTCACCCCTCCACTTT.

The chain combines TRBV7-9 with TRBJ2-7; 7 nucleotides match TRBD2. Germline loops: CDR1 SEHNR, CDR2 FQNEAQ (reference sequence). V was clipped by 1 base and J by 1 base; unmatched bases: 7. The CDR3 totals 16 residues. CDR3 nucleotides: TGTGCCAGCAGCTTAGGGTCCGGGGGGTCATCCTACGAGCAGTACTTC. It specifies CASSLGSGGSSYEQYF.

This clone has just a few counts. The rearrangement uses TRBV5-4 and TRBJ1-1; 7 bases align to TRBD1. The V and J ends lost 0 bases and 5 bases, in that order; junction bases with no gene match: 7. The CDR3 totals 15 residues. Germline V CDR1 and CDR2: SGHNT, YYREEE (reference sequence). Written as DNA, the CDR3 is TGTGCCAGCAGCTTGGTCACAGGGGTATGGACTGAAGCTTTCTTT. The encoded protein is CASSLVTGVWTEAFF.

The chain uses TRBV27 and TRBJ2-7; a weak D match, TRBD1 (6 bases). CDR3 length: 15 residues. Germline CDR1 is MNHEY and CDR2 is SMNVEV (reference sequence). Trimming pared 0 bases from V and 3 bases from J, leaving 12 bases between. CDR3 sequence reads: CASSLSPGHLYEQYF. In nucleotides, the CDR3 is TGTGCCAGCAGTTTATCCCCGGGACATCTCTACGAGCAGTACTTC.

The chain links TRBV11-1 to TRBJ1-1, with D perhaps matching TRBD1 (5 bases). The germline V gene has CDR1 SGHAT and CDR2 FQDESV (reference sequence). Trimming pared 3 bases from V and 2 bases from J, leaving 7 bases between. There are 13 residues in the CDR3. The CDR3 nucleotides are TGTGCCAGCAGCTTCCAGGGTAACACTGAAGCTTTCTTT. Amino acid sequence: CASSFQGNTEAFF.

The rearrangement uses TRBV7-9 and TRBJ1-2; 8 bases are shared with TRBD1. The ends lost 0 bases at V and 5 bases at J; junction bases unmatched: 11. CDR1 SEHNR and CDR2 FQNEAQ come from the germline V gene (reference sequence). CDR3 length: 17 residues. The CDR3 bases are TGTGCCAGCAGCTTAGCGCTTGGGGGGGACAGGCTATATGGCTACACCTTC. Protein product: CASSLALGGDRLYGYTF.

V and J are TRBV9 and TRBJ1-6; 9 nucleotides align to TRBD1. This CDR3 has 18 amino acids. V was pared by 0 bases and J by 7 bases, with 11 bases of the junction left unmatched. CDR1 and CDR2 (germline): SGDLS, YYNGEE. The CDR3 spells CASSVGMERGQGNSPLHF. CDR3 bases: TGTGCCAGCAGCGTAGGAATGGAGCGGGGACAGGGAAATTCACCCCTCCACTTT. The whole variable domain, remainder taken from reference TRBV9 and TRBJ1-6, is DSGVTQTPKHLITATGQRVTLRCSPRSGDLSVYWYQQSLDQGLQFLIQYYNGEERAKGNILERFSAQQFPDLHSELNLSSLELGDSALYFCASSVGMERGQGNSPLHFGNGTRLTVT.

The rearrangement links TRBV5-4 to TRBJ2-2; TRBD1 aligns across 12 bases. The length of the CDR3 is 16 residues. Trimming cost V 4 bases and J 4 bases; bases outside gene matches: 5. Germline lookup yields CDR1 SGHNT and CDR2 YYREEE (reference sequence). The CDR3 loop is CASSLGTGGLTGELFF. CDR3 DNA: TGTGCCAGCAGCCTAGGGACAGGGGGCCTCACCGGGGAGCTGTTTTTT.

The table lists this clone with a count of one. This chain uses TRBV6-1 with TRBJ2-6; TRBD1 might be the D (6 bases). The CDR3 has 18 amino acids. V shed 1 base and J shed 0 bases, with 13 bases lying between them. The V gene's germline CDR1 is MNHNS and CDR2 SASEGT. The CDR3 nucleotides are TGTGCCAGCAGTGAAGAGGGGACACCGTACTCTGGGGCCAACGTCCTGACTTTC. This sequence encodes CASSEEGTPYSGANVLTF.

The genes are TRBV6-5 and TRBJ1-2, with a tentative D call TRBD1 (5 bases). The CDR3 has 12 residues. The V end was cut by 3 bases, the J end by 7 bases, with 9 bases between. Germline V gene data show CDR1 as MNHEY and CDR2 as SVGAGI. CDR3 sequence: CASSYRGSGYTF. CDR3 nucleotide sequence: TGTGCCAGCAGTTATAGGGGATCTGGCTACACCTTC.

The chain joins TRBV6-5 to TRBJ1-2; a possible D gene is TRBD1 (6 bases). Trimming shortened V by 2 bases and J by 4 bases, and 11 bases separated the two germline ends. The CDR3 is 14 residues long. From germline, CDR1 is MNHEY and CDR2 SVGAGI. The CDR3 loop reads CASSYRQEIYGYTF. DNA for the CDR3: TGTGCCAGCAGTTACAGACAGGAGATCTATGGCTACACCTTC.

This clone showed up just a few times. The chain carries TRBV6-5 and TRBJ1-2; D uncertain. Germline lookup yields CDR1 MNHEY and CDR2 SVGAGI. V was pared by 2 bases and J by 8 bases, with 12 bases between. The CDR3 sequence is 13 residues long. The CDR3 region is CASSYRRVGGYTF. The CDR3 DNA reads as TGTGCCAGCAGTTACAGGAGGGTCGGCGGCTACACCTTC.

The V gene is TRBV5-1, the J gene TRBJ1-1; 9 bases agree with TRBD1. V shed 4 bases and J 5 bases; nucleotides not matched to a gene: 9. The V gene's germline CDR1 is SGHRS and CDR2 YFSETQ. The CDR3 spans 15 residues. The CDR3 bases are TGCGCCAGCAGCCGCACCACAGGGGGCTCGACTGAAGCTTTCTTT. Amino acids: CASSRTTGGSTEAFF.

This clone has only a few counts. The chain links TRBV5-4 to TRBJ2-1, with 8 positions matching TRBD2. J was trimmed by 6 bases and V by 4 bases; bases with no gene match: 9. Looked up from germline, CDR1 is SGHNT and CDR2 is YYREEE (reference sequence). The CDR3 extends over 15 amino acids. DNA of the CDR3: TGTGCCAGCAGCCGGGAGGGCGTTCGGTCCAATGAGCAGTTCTTC. Translating it yields CASSREGVRSNEQFF.

The rearrangement joins TRBV25-1 to TRBJ1-2, with a tentative D call TRBD1 (5 bases). There are 13 residues in the CDR3. The germline CDR1 and CDR2 sequences are MGHDK and SYGVNS. V lost 3 bases and J lost 8, with 13 bases in between. CDR3 protein: CASSEAGSRGYTF. The CDR3 bases are TGTGCCAGCAGTGAGGCAGGGTCTAGAGGCTACACCTTC.

The chain couples TRBV5-4 to TRBJ1-1; D call uncertain. Germline V CDR1 and CDR2: SGHNT, YYREEE (reference sequence). Trimming took off 3 bases at V and 0 bases at J, with 9 bases between the two ends. CDR3 length: 14 residues. The CDR3 is CASSYSLMNTEAFF. The CDR3 DNA sequence: TGTGCCAGCAGCTACAGCTTAATGAACACTGAAGCTTTCTTT.

The chain recombines TRBV7-9 with TRBJ1-2; D possibly corresponds to TRBD1 (5 bases). CDR3 size: 14 residues. Germline CDR1 and CDR2: SEHNR and FQNEAQ (reference sequence). The V and J ends lost 3 bases and 7 bases respectively, with 15 bases between them. DNA of the CDR3: TGTGCCAGCAGCTTCGAACCCTTAAGGGGTGGCTACACCTTC. Its protein product is CASSFEPLRGGYTF.